Shown below are 12 T cell receptor beta chains from a single sample sequenced in a study of blood T cell repertoires in COVID-19 (dated by TCRdb to the early 2020s). Library prep was done by the immunoSEQ multiplex PCR assay. TCRdb obtained this table from immuneACCESS and retained in-frame rearrangements with V and J assigned. These tables miss some clones; where compared with another copy, unresolved V genes account for less than half of the shortfall, and the remainder is unexplained. For this sample the table gives about 180,000 clones, of which approximately 86% were detected only once. The top ten hold roughly 9.1% of the sample. The sample taken for sequencing was peripheral blood. These TCRs come from a man aged 50 or older with active or convalescent COVID-19.

The rearrangement uses TRBV6-1 and TRBJ1-5; D is undetermined. Germline V gene sequence: CDR1 MNHNS, CDR2 SASEGT. This CDR3 has 13 amino acids. The V gene lost 2 bases and the J gene lost 5 bases, with 7 bases spanning the gap. Written as DNA, the CDR3 is TGTGCCAGCAGTGAATTGAGGGATCAGCCCCAGCATTTT. Its protein is CASSELRDQPQHF.

The chain employs TRBV19 and TRBJ1-6, with D perhaps TRBD1 (6 bases). Trimming removed 6 bases at V and 3 bases at J, with 12 bases between. CDR3 length equals 15 residues. Germline CDR1 reads LNHDA; CDR2 reads SQIVND (reference sequence). This CDR3 reads CASRPGALYNSPLHF. The CDR3 coding sequence is TGTGCCAGTAGACCAGGGGCTCTCTATAATTCACCCCTCCACTTT.

CDR3 in amino acids: CAGPNTSGRVDNEQFF. The DNA for the CDR3 is TGTGCCGGGCCGAATACTAGCGGGAGGGTCGACAATGAGCAGTTCTTC. The V and J genes are TRBV6-4 and TRBJ2-1; TRBD2 matches at 13 bases. The V gene's germline CDR1 is MRHNA and CDR2 SNTAGT. V trimming: 11 bases; J trimming: 5 bases; junction bases outside the gene matches: 12. The CDR3 extends over 16 amino acids.

The chain combines TRBV2 with TRBJ1-1; D not resolved. CDR3 length equals 13 residues. Germline V gene sequence: CDR1 SNHLY, CDR2 FYNNEI. The ends were cut back, 4 bases at V and 0 bases at J, with 6 bases in the middle. The CDR3 sequence: CASSVVLNTEAFF. The CDR3 DNA reads TGTGCCAGCAGTGTCGTTTTGAACACTGAAGCTTTCTTT.

The chain employs TRBV7-2 and TRBJ1-4, with D unclear. V was trimmed by 4 bases and J by 7 bases, leaving 10 bases between them. Germline V gene lookup returns CDR1 SGHTA and CDR2 FQGNSA. This CDR3 has 13 amino acids. The CDR3 loop is CASSSGGGEKLFF. The CDR3 nucleotides read TGTGCCAGCAGCTCTGGTGGAGGTGAAAAACTGTTTTTT.

Here the CDR3 DNA reads TGTGCCAGCAGCCAAGCCAGTAACTGGGCAGGGGACGAGCAGTACTTC. The encoded protein is CASSQASNWAGDEQYF. The chain uses TRBV14 and TRBJ2-7; perhaps TRBD1 as D (6 bases). This CDR3 has 16 amino acids. Germline V lookup: CDR1 SGHDN, CDR2 FVKESK. Trimming stripped 1 base from V and 5 bases from J, with 18 bases between.

Written as DNA, the CDR3 is TGTGCCAGTAGTATAGGGACAGGGGGCGCGAGTCAGCCCCAGCATTTT. It encodes CASSIGTGGASQPQHF. The chain is built from TRBV19 and TRBJ1-5; 11 bases are a match to TRBD1. This CDR3 is built from 16 residues. From germline, CDR1 is LNHDA and CDR2 SQIVND (reference sequence). V was clipped by 1 base and J by 6 bases; unmatched bases: 5.

The rearrangement links TRBV5-4 to TRBJ2-3, with D tentatively TRBD2 (5 bases). V dropped 5 bases and J dropped 1 base, with 14 bases sitting between them. Germline CDR1 is SGHNT and CDR2 is YYREEE (reference sequence). The CDR3 is 15 amino acids. The CDR3 DNA is TGTGCCAGCAGTTTATATGTCGGGGGCACAGATACGCAGTATTTT. This translates into CASSLYVGGTDTQYF.

The chain is built from TRBV9 and TRBJ2-7, with 12 nucleotides matching TRBD2. V trimming: 3 bases; J trimming: 6 bases; junction bases outside the gene matches: 7. Germline V CDR1 and CDR2: SGDLS, YYNGEE. CDR3 length: 15 amino acids. The CDR3 DNA sequence: TGTGCCAGCAGCGGGGGACTAGCGGGTATATCCGAGCAGTACTTC. The encoded protein is CASSGGLAGISEQYF.

The chain joins TRBV3-1 (or the pseudogene TRBV3-2) to TRBJ1-5; D unresolved. In germline, CDR1 is LGHDT, CDR2 YNNKEL (reference sequence). The CDR3 loop spans 12 amino acids. Trimming stripped 3 bases from V and 5 bases from J, with 5 bases between. The CDR3 here is CASSHRDQPQHF. CDR3 nucleotides: TGTGCCAGCAGCCACCGTGATCAGCCCCAGCATTTT.

The chain employs TRBV10-3 and TRBJ1-1, with 7 positions matching TRBD1. V dropped 0 bases and J dropped 8; count of bases not matched to a gene: 9. The germline V gene has CDR1 ENHRY and CDR2 SYGVKD. The CDR3 runs to 15 residues. The CDR3 spells CAISESWSGGQEAFF. Written as DNA, the CDR3 is TGTGCCATCAGTGAGTCTTGGTCAGGGGGGCAGGAAGCTTTCTTT.

The chain couples TRBV29-1 to TRBJ1-5; 10 bases are a match to TRBD1. The trim removed 4 bases at V and 4 bases at J, leaving 7 bases unmatched. The CDR3 is 15 residues long. The V gene's germline CDR1 is SQVTM and CDR2 ANQGSEA. The CDR3, as DNA: TGCAGCGTTGGAATCGGGACAGGGGTTAATCAGCCCCAGCATTTT. Encoded protein: CSVGIGTGVNQPQHF.